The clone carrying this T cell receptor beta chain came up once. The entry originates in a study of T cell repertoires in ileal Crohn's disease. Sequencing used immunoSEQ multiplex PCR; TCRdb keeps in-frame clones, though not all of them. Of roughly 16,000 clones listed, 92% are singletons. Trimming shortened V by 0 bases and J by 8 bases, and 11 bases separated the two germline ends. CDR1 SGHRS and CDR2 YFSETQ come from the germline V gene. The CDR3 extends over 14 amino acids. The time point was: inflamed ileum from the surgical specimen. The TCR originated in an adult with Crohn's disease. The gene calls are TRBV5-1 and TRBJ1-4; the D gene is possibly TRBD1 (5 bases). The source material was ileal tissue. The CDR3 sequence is CASSLASGREKLFF. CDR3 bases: TGCGCCAGCAGCTTGGCCTCGGGGCGGGAAAAACTGTTTTTT. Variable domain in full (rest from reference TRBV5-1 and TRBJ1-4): KAGVTQTPRYLIKTRGQQVTLSCSPISGHRSVSWYQQTPGQGLQFLFEYFSETQRNKGNFPGRFSGRQFSNSRSEMNVSTLELGDSALYLCASSLASGREKLFFGSGTQLSVL.